Sequencing of this T cell receptor beta chain was carried out in a study of shared clonotypes between healthy human individuals. Looking at the study overall: Donors consisted of two women and three men between 18 and 49. CD8 memory received one plate per donor, CD8 naive two, CD4 memory three and CD4 naive three.

The study, taken as a whole, reports: Non-shared clonotypes showed lower generation probabilities than clonotypes common to all four donors. With several donors compared, about 5.2% of naive CD4 clonotypes were shared.

Profiled with immunoSEQ multiplex PCR; TCRdb holds only in-frame clones, not every one. The data show about 1,500,000 clones, with roughly 96% seen just once and over 1% held by the top ten. V dropped 1 base and J dropped 5; count of bases not matched to a gene: 1. Germline assignment: CDR1 SGHNT and CDR2 YYREEE (reference sequence). The CDR3 length is 14 residues. Worth noting for this clone: What it binds is unknown.

Sequences were obtained from naive CD4+ T cells sorted from blood. Sample subset: CD45RA+ positively selected. The rearrangement joins TRBV5-4 to TRBJ2-2, with 8 bases aligning to TRBD1. The receptor's source is a man aged 30 to 39 in good health. CDR3 loop: CASSLTGGTGELFF. CDR3 bases: TGTGCCAGCAGCTTGACAGGGGGGACCGGGGAGCTGTTTTTT.